This record covers a single T cell receptor beta chain. Per the germline V gene, CDR1 is MNHEY and CDR2 is SMNVEV (reference sequence). This CDR3 contains 14 residues. V dropped 8 bases and J dropped 1; count of bases not matched to a gene: 8. This sample stems from a study of blood T cell repertoires in COVID-19. Study-level background: Samples taken during acute and convalescent COVID-19 were collected in the United States, Italy and Spain. From T cells, B-cell-depleted T cells, or PBMCs came the material, which was cDNA or gDNA.

Original processing methods: Reference gene primer amplification yielded estimated nucleated cell counts. The protocol was immunoSEQ multiplex PCR, while the TCRdb copy is restricted to in-frame clones and leaves out a portion. D and trimming come from the DNA, and the V and J calls and clone size come from that table. Of approximately 350,000 clones detected, almost 90% appear once; the ten largest clones hold about 7%. Sequencing was carried out using peripheral blood. The chain uses TRBV27 and TRBJ2-7; TRBD1 matches 7 bases. This sequence was found in a woman in her 70s with COVID-19, enrolled during active disease. The DNA of the CDR3 is TGTGCCAGCCCACTCCCGGGACAGTCCTACGAGCAGTACTTC. Its translation: CASPLPGQSYEQYF.